The 11 T cell receptor beta chains in this list originate from one sample, sequenced in a study of OX40 agonist ivuxolimab in advanced cancers. Measured with immunoSEQ multiplex PCR; TCRdb has only the in-frame clones, and not every one. This sample yields some 79,000 clones, of which 88% are seen a single time; about 4% belongs to the top ten. Sequencing was performed on CD4+ or CD8+ T cells sorted from blood, taken in a trial of the OX40 agonist ivuxolimab. The source is an adult with an advanced solid tumor such as melanoma, head and neck, liver or kidney cancer.

This rearrangement joins TRBV18 to TRBJ1-2, with unresolved D. The germline V and J ends were trimmed by 5 bases and 2 bases, with 9 bases remaining between them. Germline V gene lookup returns CDR1 KGHSH and CDR2 LQKENI. The length of the CDR3 is 13 residues. The CDR3 here is CASSAGRNYGYTF. DNA for the CDR3: TGTGCCAGCTCAGCCGGACGGAACTATGGCTACACCTTC.

The rearrangement links TRBV30 to TRBJ2-1; D perhaps matches TRBD1 (6 bases). Germline V gene sequence: CDR1 GTSNPN, CDR2 SVGIG (reference sequence). Trimming took off 2 bases at V and 1 base at J, with 9 bases between the two ends. CDR3 length: 14 residues. This chain's CDR3 is CAWSRGTSYNEQFF. The CDR3 DNA is TGTGCCTGGAGTAGGGGGACGTCCTACAATGAGCAGTTCTTC.

The V call is TRBV19, the J call TRBJ2-7; 9 bases line up with TRBD1. The V and J ends lost 4 bases and 6 bases, in that order; junction bases with no gene match: 7. This CDR3 has 14 amino acids. Looked up from germline, CDR1 is LNHDA and CDR2 is SQIVND (reference sequence). The CDR3 reads CASSTFGTGSEQYF. The CDR3 DNA reads as TGTGCCAGTAGTACCTTCGGGACAGGGTCCGAGCAGTACTTC.

The chain recombines TRBV6-1 with TRBJ2-1; weak D call: TRBD2 (6 bases). The CDR3 spans 15 residues. V was trimmed by 0 bases and J by 7 bases, leaving 13 bases between them. Germline CDR1 and CDR2: MNHNS and SASEGT. CDR3 nucleotide sequence: TGTGCCAGCAGTGAAGCTTACGGGAGTTATAATGAGCAGTTCTTC. This encodes CASSEAYGSYNEQFF.

The chain is built from TRBV10-3 and TRBJ2-5; 7 bases align to TRBD2. With V trimmed by 0 bases and J by 1 base, 2 bases remained unmatched. Germline V lookup: CDR1 ENHRY, CDR2 SYGVKD. The CDR3 is 15 residues long. CDR3: CAISESRGSQETQYF. The CDR3 nucleotides read TGTGCCATCAGTGAGTCTCGCGGGAGCCAAGAGACCCAGTACTTC.

This chain connects TRBV7-9 to TRBJ1-1; 9 bases align to TRBD1. The CDR3 sequence is 14 residues long. Germline assignment: CDR1 SEHNR and CDR2 FQNEAQ (reference sequence). With 4 bases clipped from V and 3 bases from J, the junction kept 3 bases outside the gene matches. The DNA of the CDR3 is TGTGCCAGCAGCTCGACAGGGGGTGACACTGAAGCTTTCTTT. This translates into CASSSTGGDTEAFF. Variable domain in full (rest from reference TRBV7-9 and TRBJ1-1): DTGVSQNPRHKITKRGQNVTFRCDPISEHNRLYWYRQTLGQGPEFLTYFQNEAQLEKSRLLSDRFSAERPKGSFSTLEIQRTEQGDSAMYLCASSSTGGDTEAFFGQGTRLTVV.

V gene TRBV6-5 combines with J gene TRBJ1-5; tentatively, D is TRBD1 (5 bases). Germline V gives CDR1 MNHEY, CDR2 SVGAGI. V was trimmed by 4 bases and J by 1 base, leaving 14 bases between them. The CDR3 consists of 16 residues. CDR3 bases: TGTGCCAGCAGTTCCACCCCAGGGATCAGCAATCAGCCCCAGCATTTT. It codes for CASSSTPGISNQPQHF.

The rearrangement joins TRBV6-6 to TRBJ2-5; D gene uncertain. This CDR3 spans 16 amino acids. Deletions cut 2 bases from V and 0 bases from J, with 13 bases between. Per germline, CDR1 MNHNY and CDR2 SVGAGI (reference sequence). The CDR3 loop reads CASSYEPAPYQETQYF. The CDR3 DNA is TGTGCCAGCAGTTACGAACCGGCCCCGTACCAAGAGACCCAGTACTTC.

The rearrangement uses TRBV28 and TRBJ1-1; D is possibly TRBD1 (5 bases). Looked up from germline, CDR1 is MDHEN and CDR2 is SYDVKM. CDR3 length: 14 amino acids. The V end was cut by 5 bases, the J end by 3 bases, with 13 bases between. The CDR3 loop reads CASSPQQGDTEAFF. The CDR3 DNA reads as TGTGCCAGCAGTCCCCAGCAGGGAGACACTGAAGCTTTCTTT.

This sequence joins TRBV28 and TRBJ1-2; D remains ambiguous. V was clipped by 1 base and J by 4 bases, with 13 bases between them. The CDR3 runs 15 residues. Germline CDR1 and CDR2: MDHEN and SYDVKM. CDR3 residues: CASSLLSPTVYGYTF. In DNA, the CDR3 is TGTGCCAGCAGTTTATTATCCCCGACGGTCTATGGCTACACCTTC.

This chain connects TRBV19 to TRBJ1-5; no clear D. The V gene lost 4 bases and the J gene lost 2 bases, with 6 bases spanning the gap. Germline V lookup: CDR1 LNHDA, CDR2 SQIVND (reference sequence). CDR3 size: 13 residues. The CDR3 DNA is TGTGCCAGTAGTACGGTCCGCAATCAGCCCCAGCATTTT. Protein sequence: CASSTVRNQPQHF.